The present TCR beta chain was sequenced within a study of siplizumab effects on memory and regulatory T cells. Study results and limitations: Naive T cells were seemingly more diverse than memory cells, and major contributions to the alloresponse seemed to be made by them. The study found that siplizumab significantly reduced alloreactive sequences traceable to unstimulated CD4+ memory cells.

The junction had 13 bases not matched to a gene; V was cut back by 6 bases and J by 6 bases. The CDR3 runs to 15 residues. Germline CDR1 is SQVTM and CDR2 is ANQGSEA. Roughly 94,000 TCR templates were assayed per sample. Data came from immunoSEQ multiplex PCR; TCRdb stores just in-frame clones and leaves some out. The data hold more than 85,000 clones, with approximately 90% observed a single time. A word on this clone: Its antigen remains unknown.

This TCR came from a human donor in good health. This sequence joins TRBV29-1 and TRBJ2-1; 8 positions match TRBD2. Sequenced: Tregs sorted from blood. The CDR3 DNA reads TGCAGCGTACGCGAGGGGGGACTAGGAGTCAATGAGCAGTTCTTC. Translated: CSVREGGLGVNEQFF.